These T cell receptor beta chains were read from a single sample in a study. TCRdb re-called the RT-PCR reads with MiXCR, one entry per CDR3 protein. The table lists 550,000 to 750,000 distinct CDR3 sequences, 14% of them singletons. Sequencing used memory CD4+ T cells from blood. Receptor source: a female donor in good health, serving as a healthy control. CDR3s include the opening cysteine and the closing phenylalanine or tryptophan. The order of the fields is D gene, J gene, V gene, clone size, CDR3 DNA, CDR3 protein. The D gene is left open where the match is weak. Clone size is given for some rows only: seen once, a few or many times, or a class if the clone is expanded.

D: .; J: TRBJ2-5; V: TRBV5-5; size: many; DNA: TGTGCCAGCAGCATGGTAGCAGCCGGAGAGACCCAGTACTTC; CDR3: CASSMVAAGETQYF
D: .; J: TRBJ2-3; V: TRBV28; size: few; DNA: TGTGCCAGCAGTTTCCGGGTTGAGGATACGCAGTATTTT; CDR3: CASSFRVEDTQYF
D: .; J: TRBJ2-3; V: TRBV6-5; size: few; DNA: TGTGCCAGCGGAAGGCCCACGAGGGATACGCAGTATTTT; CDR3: CASGRPTRDTQYF
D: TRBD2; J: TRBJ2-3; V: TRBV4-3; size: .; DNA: TGCGCCAGCAGCCAAGTATCAGCGGGAGGGCCAGATACGCAGTATTTT; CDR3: CASSQVSAGGPDTQYF
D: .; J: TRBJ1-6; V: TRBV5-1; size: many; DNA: TGCGCCAGCAGCTTGGCCTTGGGCCCTAATTCACCCCTCCACTTT; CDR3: CASSLALGPNSPLHF
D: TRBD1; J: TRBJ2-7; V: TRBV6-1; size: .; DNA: TGTGCCAGCAGGTTGCTGAAGAACACAGGGGGCTACGAGCAGTACTTC; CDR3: CASRLLKNTGGYEQYF
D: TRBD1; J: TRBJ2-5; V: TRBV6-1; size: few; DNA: TGTGCCAGCAGTGTTACAGGGGGGTTGGGAGAGACCCAGTACTTC; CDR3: CASSVTGGLGETQYF
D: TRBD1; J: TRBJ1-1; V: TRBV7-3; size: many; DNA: TGTGCCAGCAGCTTAGTGGGACAGGGGGCTCTGAACACTGAAGCTTTCTTT; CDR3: CASSLVGQGALNTEAFF
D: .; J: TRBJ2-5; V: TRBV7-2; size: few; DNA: TGTGCCAGCAGCTCCCAGGCTGGGGTGGAGACCCAGTACTTC; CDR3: CASSSQAGVETQYF
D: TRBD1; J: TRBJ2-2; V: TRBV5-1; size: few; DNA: TGCGCCAGCAGCATCAGGGGGCTGAGCACCGGGGAGCTGTTTTTT; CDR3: CASSIRGLSTGELFF
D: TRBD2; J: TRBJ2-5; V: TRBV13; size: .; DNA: TGTGCCAGCAGCTTAGCCCGGACTAGCGGGAGAGGTGAGACCCAGTACTTC; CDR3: CASSLARTSGRGETQYF
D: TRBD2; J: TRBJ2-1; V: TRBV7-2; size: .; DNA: TGTGCCAGCAGCTTAGTCGGAGCGGGGGGGATGATGGTAACCTACAATGAGCAGTTCTTC; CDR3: CASSLVGAGGMMVTYNEQFF
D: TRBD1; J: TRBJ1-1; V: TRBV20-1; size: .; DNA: TGCAGTGCTAGAAGGGACAGTGAAGCTTTCTTT; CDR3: CSARRDSEAFF
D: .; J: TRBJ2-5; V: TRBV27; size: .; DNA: TGTGCCAGCAGTTTAATGTCAGAGACCCAGTACTTC; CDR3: CASSLMSETQYF
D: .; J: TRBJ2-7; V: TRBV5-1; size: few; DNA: TGCGCCAGCAGCTTGGATCCGGGACTCTCCCCTCCCGAGCAGTACTTC; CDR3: CASSLDPGLSPPEQYF
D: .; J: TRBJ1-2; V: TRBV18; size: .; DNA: TGTGCCAGCTCAGTCAGCGCCGATGGCTACACCTTC; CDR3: CASSVSADGYTF
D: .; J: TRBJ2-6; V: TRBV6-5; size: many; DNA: TGTGCCAGCAGCCGAAAAGCGGCATCTGGGGCCAACGTCCTGACTTTC; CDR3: CASSRKAASGANVLTF